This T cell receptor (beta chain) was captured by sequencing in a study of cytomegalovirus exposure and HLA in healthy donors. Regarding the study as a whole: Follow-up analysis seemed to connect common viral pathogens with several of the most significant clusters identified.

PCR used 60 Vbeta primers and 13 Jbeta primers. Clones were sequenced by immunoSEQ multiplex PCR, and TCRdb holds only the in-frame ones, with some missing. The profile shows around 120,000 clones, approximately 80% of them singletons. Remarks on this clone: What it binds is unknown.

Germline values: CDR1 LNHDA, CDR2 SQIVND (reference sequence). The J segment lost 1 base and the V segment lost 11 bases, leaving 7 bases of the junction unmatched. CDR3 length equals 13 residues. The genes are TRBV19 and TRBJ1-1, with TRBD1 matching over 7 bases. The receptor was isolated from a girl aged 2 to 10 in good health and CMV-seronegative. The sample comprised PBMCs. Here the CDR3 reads CASSGGRNTEAFF. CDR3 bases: TGTGCCTCATCAGGGGGGCGGAACACTGAAGCTTTCTTT.